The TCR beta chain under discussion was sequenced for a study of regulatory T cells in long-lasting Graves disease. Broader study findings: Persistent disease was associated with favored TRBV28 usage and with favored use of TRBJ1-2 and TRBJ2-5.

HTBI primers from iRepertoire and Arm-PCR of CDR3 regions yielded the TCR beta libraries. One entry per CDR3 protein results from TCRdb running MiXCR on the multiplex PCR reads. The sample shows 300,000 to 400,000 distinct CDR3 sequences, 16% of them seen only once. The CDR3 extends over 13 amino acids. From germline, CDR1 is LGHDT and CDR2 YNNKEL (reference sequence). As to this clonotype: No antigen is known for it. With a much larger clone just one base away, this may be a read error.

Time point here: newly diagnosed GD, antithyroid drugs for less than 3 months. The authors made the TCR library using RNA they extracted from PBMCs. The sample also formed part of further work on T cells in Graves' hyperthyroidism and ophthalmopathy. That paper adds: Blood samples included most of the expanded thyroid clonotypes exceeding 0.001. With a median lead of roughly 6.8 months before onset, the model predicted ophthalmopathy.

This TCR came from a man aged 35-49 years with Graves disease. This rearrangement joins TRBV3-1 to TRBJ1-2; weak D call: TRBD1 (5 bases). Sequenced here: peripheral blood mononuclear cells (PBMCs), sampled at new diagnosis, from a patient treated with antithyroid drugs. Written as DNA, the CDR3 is TGTGCCAGCAGCCTATCGGCAGGGAATGGCCACACCTTC. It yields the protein CASSLSAGNGHTF.